Following are 21 T cell receptor beta chains from one sample sequenced in a study of blood T cell repertoires in COVID-19. Measured with immunoSEQ multiplex PCR; TCRdb has only the in-frame clones, and not every one. There are more than 150,000 clones in the sample; 75% to 85% occur only once, and around 12% lies in the top ten. Sequencing was carried out using peripheral blood. These receptors came from a woman aged 80 or older with COVID-19, enrolled during active disease.

The J gene is TRBJ1-1, the V gene TRBV28; 7 nucleotides line up with TRBD1. Germline values: CDR1 MDHEN, CDR2 SYDVKM. The CDR3 has 16 residues. With V trimmed by 0 bases and J by 3 bases, 7 bases remained unmatched. The CDR3 sequence: CASSLWGRGTDTEAFF. CDR3 bases: TGTGCCAGCAGTTTATGGGGCAGGGGGACGGACACTGAAGCTTTCTTT.

The chain joins TRBV19 to TRBJ1-2; TRBD1 matches 8 bases. CDR1 LNHDA and CDR2 SQIVND come from the germline V gene (reference sequence). V shed 5 bases and J 4 bases; nucleotides not matched to a gene: 9. This CDR3 comprises 15 residues. The CDR3 nucleotides are TGTGCCAGTAGTGCGACAGGGGAGGTTGCCTATGGCTACACCTTC. Amino acid sequence: CASSATGEVAYGYTF. The variable domain in full, completed from reference TRBV19 and TRBJ1-2, reads DGGITQSPKYLFRKEGQNVTLSCEQNLNHDAMYWYRQDPGQGLRLIYYSQIVNDFQKGDIAEGYSVSREKKESFPLTVTSAQKNPTAFYLCASSATGEVAYGYTFGSGTRLTVV.

The chain couples TRBV5-1 to TRBJ1-1, with D possibly being TRBD1 (5 bases). The V and J ends lost 0 bases and 6 bases respectively, with 18 bases between them. The CDR3 has 16 amino acids. CDR1 SGHRS and CDR2 YFSETQ come from the germline V gene. CDR3 loop: CASSLGVQGRRAEAFF. The CDR3 DNA is TGCGCCAGCAGCTTGGGGGTGCAGGGTCGACGGGCTGAAGCTTTCTTT.

This clone showed up just once. The genes are TRBV6-2 or TRBV6-3 and TRBJ2-1; TRBD2 aligns across 12 bases. The germline CDR1 and CDR2 sequences are MNHEY and SVGEGT. V shed 4 bases and J 9 bases; nucleotides not matched to a gene: 10. The CDR3 spans 16 residues. The CDR3 DNA reads as TGTGCCAGCAGTTCGAGCCTAGCGGGGGGGCAGGGTGAGCAGTTCTTC. This sequence encodes CASSSSLAGGQGEQFF.

The chain links TRBV5-4 to TRBJ2-5; D possibly corresponds to TRBD2 (7 bases). CDR3 length: 16 amino acids. CDR1 SGHNT and CDR2 YYREEE come from the germline V gene (reference sequence). Trimming removed 4 bases from V and 3 bases from J, with 19 bases in between. This CDR3 reads CASSRAGAGVEETQYF. The CDR3 DNA is TGTGCCAGCAGCCGCGCAGGGGCGGGAGTGGAAGAGACCCAGTACTTC.

The V and J genes are TRBV2 and TRBJ2-7, with 9 bases lining up with TRBD2. The CDR3 spans 16 residues. Losses at the gene ends were 3 bases for V and 6 bases for J; bases not matched to a gene: 12. Germline V gene lookup returns CDR1 SNHLY and CDR2 FYNNEI. The CDR3 reads CASSDPPASGISEQYF. Written as DNA, the CDR3 is TGTGCCAGCAGTGATCCACCCGCTAGCGGGATCAGCGAGCAGTACTTC.

CDR3 DNA: TGTGCTAGTGGTTTGATTACAATGGGGGGGATGAACACTGAAGCTTTCTTT. It encodes CASGLITMGGMNTEAFF. The chain links TRBV12-5 to TRBJ1-1, with a tentative D call TRBD1 (5 bases). The CDR3 is 17 residues long. The V and J ends lost 2 bases and 0 bases respectively, with 16 bases between them. The V gene's germline CDR1 is LGHNT and CDR2 FRNRAP.

The gene calls are TRBV11-3 and TRBJ2-3; D not resolved. The germline V gene encodes CDR1 SGHNT and CDR2 YENEEA. This CDR3 has 14 amino acids. V was clipped by 5 bases and J by 4 bases, with 13 bases between them. CDR3 sequence reads: CASSPLRGADTQYF. The CDR3 DNA reads TGTGCCAGCAGCCCCCTACGAGGCGCAGATACGCAGTATTTT.

In its sample, this clone was seen once. The rearrangement uses TRBV19 and TRBJ2-7; 7 positions match TRBD2. J was trimmed by 5 bases and V by 3 bases; bases with no gene match: 4. CDR1 LNHDA and CDR2 SQIVND come from the germline V gene (reference sequence). The CDR3 is made up of 13 amino acids. CDR3 protein: CASSMGRGDEQYF. The DNA for the CDR3 is TGTGCCAGTAGTATGGGGAGGGGCGACGAGCAGTACTTC.

The V call is TRBV28, the J call TRBJ2-1, with 8 bases matching TRBD2. Germline V gives CDR1 MDHEN, CDR2 SYDVKM. Trimming removed 4 bases from V and 7 bases from J; junction bases left unmatched: 12. The CDR3 totals 16 residues. CDR3 protein: CASSSASGLDLNEQFF. The DNA of the CDR3 is TGTGCCAGCAGTTCTGCTTCGGGACTAGACTTGAATGAGCAGTTCTTC.

The J gene is TRBJ2-7, the V gene TRBV7-6; TRBD2 aligns across 12 bases. The CDR3 consists of 18 residues. V lost 2 bases to trimming and J lost 2 bases; unmatched junction nucleotides: 10. Germline-derived CDR1 and CDR2 are SGHVS and FNYEAQ. The CDR3 here is CASSLPLGLAGTTYEQYF. The CDR3 DNA reads as TGTGCCAGCAGCTTACCTCTAGGACTAGCGGGGACCACCTACGAGCAGTACTTC.

A few counts support this clone. This sequence joins TRBV7-9 and TRBJ1-6; TRBD1 aligns across 7 bases. CDR3 size: 13 residues. Germline V CDR1 and CDR2: SEHNR, FQNEAQ (reference sequence). The trim removed 10 bases at V and 7 bases at J, leaving 7 bases unmatched. The CDR3 protein is CATSGTVNSPLHF. DNA of the CDR3: TGTGCCACCTCCGGGACAGTAAATTCACCCCTCCACTTT. The full variable domain, in which reference TRBV7-9 and TRBJ1-6 provide the parts outside the CDR3, is DTGVSQNPRHKITKRGQNVTFRCDPISEHNRLYWYRQTLGQGPEFLTYFQNEAQLEKSRLLSDRFSAERPKGSFSTLEIQRTEQGDSAMYLCATSGTVNSPLHFGNGTRLTVT.

CDR3 region: CASSFMGLAAYNEQFF. The CDR3 nucleotides are TGTGCCAGCAGCTTCATGGGACTAGCGGCCTACAATGAGCAGTTCTTC. This rearrangement joins TRBV14 to TRBJ2-1; TRBD2 aligns across 11 bases. Germline lookup yields CDR1 SGHDN and CDR2 FVKESK. The ends lost 5 bases at V and 2 bases at J; junction bases unmatched: 5. This CDR3 contains 16 residues.

In DNA, the CDR3 is TGTGCCAGCTCACCGACAGGGGGCTACTCTGGAAACACCATATATTTT. Its protein is CASSPTGGYSGNTIYF. This chain joins TRBV18 and TRBJ1-3, with TRBD1 identical over 10 bases. Trimming at V came to 3 bases and at J to 0 bases, leaving 2 bases not matched to a gene. There are 16 residues in the CDR3. In germline, CDR1 is KGHSH, CDR2 LQKENI.

V and J are TRBV5-4 and TRBJ2-2; the match to TRBD1 covers 7 bases. The CDR3 covers 15 residues. CDR1 SGHNT and CDR2 YYREEE come from the germline V gene (reference sequence). The ends lost 1 base at V and 5 bases at J; junction bases unmatched: 5. The CDR3 DNA follows: TGTGCCAGCAGCTTGAGAGGGGGCGGAACCGGGGAGCTGTTTTTT. This encodes CASSLRGGGTGELFF.

The chain employs TRBV7-6 and TRBJ2-3; 10 bases agree with TRBD2. CDR3 length: 17 amino acids. Per germline, CDR1 SGHVS and CDR2 FNYEAQ. V lost 1 base and J lost 3; bases outside the gene matches: 7. CDR3 sequence reads: CASSLGASGSLTDTQYF. The DNA of the CDR3 is TGTGCCAGCAGCTTAGGGGCTAGCGGGAGTCTGACAGATACGCAGTATTTT.

This clone was counted between two and nine times. The chain is built from TRBV29-1 and TRBJ1-5, with TRBD1 as a possible D gene (6 bases). The CDR3 runs to 14 residues. V was trimmed by 4 bases and J by 1 base, leaving 11 bases between them. Per germline, CDR1 SQVTM and CDR2 ANQGSEA. The CDR3 bases are TGCAGCGTTGCTGGGGGGGCCAGCAATCAGCCCCAGCATTTT. Its protein is CSVAGGASNQPQHF.

This clone showed up many times. The chain links TRBV2 to TRBJ1-5; 12 bases are a match to TRBD1. Germline V gives CDR1 SNHLY, CDR2 FYNNEI. This CDR3 is 14 amino acids long. V shed 5 bases and J 9 bases; nucleotides not matched to a gene: 5. CDR3 protein: CASSPGQGAGPQHF. DNA of the CDR3: TGTGCCAGCAGTCCGGGACAGGGGGCCGGGCCCCAGCATTTT.

J is TRBJ2-5 and V is TRBV15; TRBD2 matches at 7 bases. CDR3 length: 14 residues. CDR1 and CDR2 (germline): LNHNV, YYDKDF (reference sequence). V dropped 0 bases and J dropped 5; count of bases not matched to a gene: 3. The CDR3 DNA reads as TGTGCCACCAGCAGAGATCGGCGGGGGGAGACCCAGTACTTC. This sequence encodes CATSRDRRGETQYF.

This chain uses TRBV5-1 with TRBJ2-5; 7 positions agree with TRBD1. V gave up 0 bases and J gave up 6 bases; unmatched junction bases: 8. This CDR3 spans 15 amino acids. Germline V gene data show CDR1 as SGHRS and CDR2 as YFSETQ. CDR3 residues: CASSLEGAPIKTQYF. CDR3 DNA: TGCGCCAGCAGCTTGGAGGGGGCCCCAATTAAGACCCAGTACTTC. The full variable domain, completed using reference TRBV5-1 and TRBJ2-5, is KAGVTQTPRYLIKTRGQQVTLSCSPISGHRSVSWYQQTPGQGLQFLFEYFSETQRNKGNFPGRFSGRQFSNSRSEMNVSTLELGDSALYLCASSLEGAPIKTQYFGPGTRLLVL.

CDR3 amino acids: CASRRDRVSPLHF. CDR3 coding DNA: TGTGCCAGCAGGCGGGACAGGGTCTCACCCCTCCACTTT. The chain links TRBV6-1 to TRBJ1-6, with 9 bases identical to TRBD1. After removal of 6 bases from V and 10 bases from J, the junction contained 4 bases not matched to a gene. Germline values: CDR1 MNHNS, CDR2 SASEGT. CDR3 length: 13 amino acids.